This TCR beta chain is from a study of CD8+CD57+ T cells in acquired aplastic anemia. Overall study context: Across the sorted CD4+ and CD8+ cells, DNA amounts averaged about 3.2 ug.

This clonotype came up once. The CDR3 consists of 14 residues. After removal of 5 bases from V and 2 bases from J, the junction contained 1 base not matched to a gene. Germline CDR1 MNHEY, CDR2 SVGAGI. CDR3 and TCR beta VDJ profiling relied on genomic DNA as the template. TCRdb re-called the reads through MiXCR, storing one row per CDR3 protein. The table records roughly 240,000 distinct CDR3 sequences, more than 45% of them present only once. Patients selected for sequencing had displayed CD8+CD57+ cell expansion by flow cytometry. Every patient presented with severe acquired aplastic anemia. This clonotype was obtained from a human donor with aplastic anemia. The chain couples TRBV6-5 to TRBJ1-2, with 11 bases fitting TRBD1. The sequencing input was sorted CD4+, CD8+, or CD8+CD57+ T cells (not recorded which) from PBMCs. As DNA, the CDR3 is TGTGCCAGCAGTCGGACAGGGGGCAACTATGGCTACACCTTC. Its translation: CASSRTGGNYGYTF.